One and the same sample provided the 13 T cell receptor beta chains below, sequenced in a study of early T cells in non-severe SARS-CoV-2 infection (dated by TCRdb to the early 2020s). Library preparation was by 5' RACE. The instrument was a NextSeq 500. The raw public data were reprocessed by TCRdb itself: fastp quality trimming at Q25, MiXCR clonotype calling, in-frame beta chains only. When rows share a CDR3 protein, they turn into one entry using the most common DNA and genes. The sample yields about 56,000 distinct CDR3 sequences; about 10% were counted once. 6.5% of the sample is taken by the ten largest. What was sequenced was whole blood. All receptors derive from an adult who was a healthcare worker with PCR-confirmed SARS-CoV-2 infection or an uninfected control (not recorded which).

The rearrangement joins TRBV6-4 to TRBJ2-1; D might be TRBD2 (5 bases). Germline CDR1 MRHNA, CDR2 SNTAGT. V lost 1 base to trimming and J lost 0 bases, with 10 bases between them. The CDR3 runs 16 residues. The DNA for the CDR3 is TGTGCCAGCAGTGACTACCGGGGTAGCTCCTACAATGAGCAGTTCTTC. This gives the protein CASSDYRGSSYNEQFF.

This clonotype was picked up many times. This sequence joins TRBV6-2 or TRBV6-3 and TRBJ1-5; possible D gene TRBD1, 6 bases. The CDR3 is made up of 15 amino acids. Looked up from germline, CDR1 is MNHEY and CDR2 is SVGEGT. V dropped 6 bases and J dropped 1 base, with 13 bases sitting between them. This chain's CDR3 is CASRKPGQSNQPQHF. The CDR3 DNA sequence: TGTGCCAGCAGGAAACCGGGACAAAGCAATCAGCCCCAGCATTTT.

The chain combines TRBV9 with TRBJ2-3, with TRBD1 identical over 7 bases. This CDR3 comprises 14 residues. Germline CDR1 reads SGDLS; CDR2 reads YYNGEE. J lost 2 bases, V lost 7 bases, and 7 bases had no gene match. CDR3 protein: CASGPGQYTDTQYF. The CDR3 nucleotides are TGTGCCAGCGGACCGGGACAGTACACAGATACGCAGTATTTT.

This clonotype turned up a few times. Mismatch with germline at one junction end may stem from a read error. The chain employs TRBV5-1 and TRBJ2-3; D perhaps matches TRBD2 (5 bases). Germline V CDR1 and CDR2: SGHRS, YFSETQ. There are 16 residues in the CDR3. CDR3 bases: TGCGCCAGCGGCTTGGGAGACGGGTCTAGCACAGATACGCAGTATTTT. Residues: CASGLGDGSSTDTQYF.

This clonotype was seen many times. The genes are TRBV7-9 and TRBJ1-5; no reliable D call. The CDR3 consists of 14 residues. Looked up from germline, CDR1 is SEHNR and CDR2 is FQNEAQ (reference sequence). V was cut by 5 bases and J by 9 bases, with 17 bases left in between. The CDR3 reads CASSREGATRPQHF. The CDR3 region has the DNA TGTGCCAGCAGCCGAGAGGGAGCAACGAGGCCCCAGCATTTT. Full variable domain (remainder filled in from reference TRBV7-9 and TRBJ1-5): DTGVSQNPRHKITKRGQNVTFRCDPISEHNRLYWYRQTLGQGPEFLTYFQNEAQLEKSRLLSDRFSAERPKGSFSTLEIQRTEQGDSAMYLCASSREGATRPQHFGDGTRLSIL.

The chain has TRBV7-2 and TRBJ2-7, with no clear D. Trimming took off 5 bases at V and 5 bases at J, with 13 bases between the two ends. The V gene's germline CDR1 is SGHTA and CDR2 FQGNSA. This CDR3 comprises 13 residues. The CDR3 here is CASSQGNAHEQYF. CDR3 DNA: TGTGCCAGCAGCCAAGGGAATGCACACGAGCAGTACTTC.

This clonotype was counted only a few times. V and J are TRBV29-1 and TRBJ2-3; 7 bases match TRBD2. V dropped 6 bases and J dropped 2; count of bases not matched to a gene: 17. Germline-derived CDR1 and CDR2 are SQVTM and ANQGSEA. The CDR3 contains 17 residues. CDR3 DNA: TGCAGCGTCTACGATATCGAGGCTCTAGCGGTCACAGATACGCAGTATTTT. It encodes CSVYDIEALAVTDTQYF.

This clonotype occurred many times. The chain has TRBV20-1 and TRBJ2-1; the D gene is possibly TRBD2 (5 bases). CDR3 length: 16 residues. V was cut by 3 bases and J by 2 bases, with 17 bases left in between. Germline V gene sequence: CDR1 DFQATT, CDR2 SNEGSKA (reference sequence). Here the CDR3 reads CSASSAGNVAYNEQFF. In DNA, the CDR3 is TGCAGTGCTAGTTCTGCGGGTAATGTCGCCTACAATGAGCAGTTCTTC.

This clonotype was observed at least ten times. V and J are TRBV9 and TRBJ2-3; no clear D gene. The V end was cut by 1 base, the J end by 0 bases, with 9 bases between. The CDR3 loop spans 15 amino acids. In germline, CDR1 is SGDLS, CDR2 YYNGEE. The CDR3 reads CASSVWIASTDTQYF. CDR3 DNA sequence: TGTGCCAGCAGCGTATGGATCGCTAGCACAGATACGCAGTATTTT.

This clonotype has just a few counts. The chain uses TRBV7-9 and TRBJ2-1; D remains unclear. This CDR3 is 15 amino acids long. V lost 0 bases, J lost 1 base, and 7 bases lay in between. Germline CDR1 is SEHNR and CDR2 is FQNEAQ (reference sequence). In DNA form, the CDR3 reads TGTGCCAGCAGCTTAGCACTTCCGTCCTACAATGAGCAGTTCTTC. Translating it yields CASSLALPSYNEQFF.

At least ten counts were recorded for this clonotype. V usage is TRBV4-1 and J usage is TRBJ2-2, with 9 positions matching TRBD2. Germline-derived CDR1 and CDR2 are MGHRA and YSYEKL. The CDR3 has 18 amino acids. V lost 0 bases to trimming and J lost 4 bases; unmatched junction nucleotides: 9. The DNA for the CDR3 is TGCGCCAGCAGCCAAGAATTGGCGGGAGGGCCTGGCACCGGGGAGCTGTTTTTT. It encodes CASSQELAGGPGTGELFF.

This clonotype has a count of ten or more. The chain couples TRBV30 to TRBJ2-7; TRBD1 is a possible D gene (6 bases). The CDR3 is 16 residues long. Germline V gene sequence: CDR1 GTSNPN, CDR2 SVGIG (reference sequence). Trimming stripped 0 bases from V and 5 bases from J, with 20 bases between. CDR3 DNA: TGTGCCTGGAGTGTAATAAGGGGGAACAGGGACAACGAGCAGTACTTC. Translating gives CAWSVIRGNRDNEQYF.

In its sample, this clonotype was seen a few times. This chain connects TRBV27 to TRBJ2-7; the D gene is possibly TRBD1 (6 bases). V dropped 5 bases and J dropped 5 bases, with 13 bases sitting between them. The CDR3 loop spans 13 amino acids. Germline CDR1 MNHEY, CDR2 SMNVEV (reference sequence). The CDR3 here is CASSMQGSHEQYF. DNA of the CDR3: TGTGCCAGCAGTATGCAGGGGTCCCACGAGCAGTACTTC.